A selection of T cell receptor beta chains follows, all from one sample in a study of T cell responses to AZD1222 COVID-19 vaccine. Profiled with immunoSEQ multiplex PCR; TCRdb holds only in-frame clones, not every one. Seen here are 170,000 or so clones, about nine tenths observed once, and the top ten hold about 2.5%. Sample: peripheral blood, taken on day 0 of AZD1222 vaccination. These TCRs come from an adult in good health. Each CDR3 is given with its conserved first and last residue. The order of the fields is CDR3 length, V gene, clone size, D gene, J gene, CDR3 DNA, CDR3 protein. The D gene is left open where the match is weak. Some rows have no size entry. The others give once, few or many, or a class for an expanded clone.

16	TRBV19	.	TRBD1	TRBJ1-5	TGTGCCAGTAGTCTGAGACAGGGTGGCAGCAATCAGCCCCAGCATTTT	CASSLRQGGSNQPQHF
15	TRBV3-1/TRBV3-2	.	.	TRBJ2-7	TGTGCCAGCAGCCAAGTTGGGCGGGACGGGACGGAGCAGTACTTC	CASSQVGRDGTEQYF
14	TRBV6-5	.	.	TRBJ2-5	TGTGCCAGCAGCCCCTCGGGAATCCAAGAGACCCAGTACTTC	CASSPSGIQETQYF
14	TRBV9	.	.	TRBJ1-2	TGTGCCAGCAGCGTAGGCAGGGGCCACTATGGCTACACCTTC	CASSVGRGHYGYTF
12	TRBV11-2	.	.	TRBJ2-2	TGTGCCAGCAGCTTAAACACCGGGGAGCTGTTTTTT	CASSLNTGELFF
12	TRBV5-6	once	.	TRBJ2-5	TGTGCCAGCAGCTCCTCTGGGGAGACCCAGTACTTC	CASSSSGETQYF
15	TRBV27	.	.	TRBJ1-2	TGTGCCAGCAGTTTAGATCCCGTTGGGACCTATGGCTACACCTTC	CASSLDPVGTYGYTF
11	TRBV20-1	.	.	TRBJ2-7	TGCAGTGGGCAGAGCTCCTACGAGCAGTACTTC	CSGQSSYEQYF
13	TRBV6-5	.	.	TRBJ1-2	TGTGCCAGCATCGAACATCCTAACTATGGCTACACCTTC	CASIEHPNYGYTF
13	TRBV12-5	.	.	TRBJ2-7	TGTGCTAGTGGTTTCAGGGGCGTCGGCGAGCAGTACTTC	CASGFRGVGEQYF
13	TRBV6-6	.	TRBD1	TRBJ1-4	TGTGCCAGCAGACCCCCGGGACAGGGGGAACTGTTTTTT	CASRPPGQGELFF
14	TRBV2	.	.	TRBJ1-6	TGTGCCAGCTTGTGGACACCTTATAATTCACCCCTCCACTTT	CASLWTPYNSPLHF
12	TRBV7-9	.	.	TRBJ2-3	TGTGCCAGCAGCTCACCCGCAGATACGCAGTATTTT	CASSSPADTQYF